The sequence of this T cell receptor beta chain was determined in a study of blood T cell repertoires in COVID-19. Assignment of participants to cohorts was predicated upon participant-reported clinical history. Germline CDR1 and CDR2: MNHEY and SMNVEV (reference sequence). The V end was cut by 3 bases, the J end by 4 bases, with 12 bases between. This CDR3 has 14 residues. Sequencing used immunoSEQ multiplex PCR; TCRdb keeps in-frame clones, though not all of them. The top ten hold about 4.1% of the sample, which has 150,000 or so clones, around 90% seen once. The chain has TRBV27 and TRBJ1-1; D might be TRBD1 (6 bases). What was sequenced was PBMCs or T cells enriched from blood (not recorded which). The receptor was derived from a woman in her forties who had been exposed to COVID-19. CDR3 coding DNA: TGTGCCAGCAGTTTGGGCAGGGGTGGCACTGAAGCTTTCTTT. Translated: CASSLGRGGTEAFF.